The 7 T cell receptor beta chains below all came from one sample that was sequenced in a study of shared clonotypes between healthy human individuals. TCRdb's copy holds only in-frame clones and misses some; the assay was immunoSEQ multiplex PCR. This table has about 1,900,000 clones, 85% to 95% appearing once. Naive CD8 cells lacked CD45RO and underwent positive selection for CCR7, leaving out terminally differentiated effector memory CD45RA+ cells. Sequenced: naive CD8+ T cells sorted from blood. Source of these receptors: a man between 18 and 35 years old in good health.

This clone has just one count. The chain combines TRBV30 with TRBJ2-7; the match to TRBD1 covers 8 bases. The CDR3 runs 15 residues. V lost 0 bases to trimming and J lost 3 bases; unmatched junction nucleotides: 7. CDR1 GTSNPN and CDR2 SVGIG come from the germline V gene (reference sequence). CDR3 DNA: TGTGCCTGGAGTGTTCAGGGGGCGCGGATCTACGAGCAGTACTTC. The encoded protein is CAWSVQGARIYEQYF.

V is TRBV5-6 and J is TRBJ2-7; 8 bases map to TRBD1. The CDR3 length is 13 residues. From germline, CDR1 is SGHDT and CDR2 YYEEEE. V was clipped by 7 bases and J by 2 bases; unmatched bases: 5. This CDR3 is CASAGQGAYEQYF. The CDR3 coding sequence is TGTGCCAGCGCAGGACAGGGCGCCTACGAGCAGTACTTC.

The rearrangement links TRBV28 to TRBJ2-1; D is unresolved. Trimming cost V 2 bases and J 6 bases, with 14 bases left between them. The CDR3 has 15 amino acids. Looked up from germline, CDR1 is MDHEN and CDR2 is SYDVKM. CDR3 region: CASSLQASAFNEQFF. In DNA, the CDR3 is TGTGCCAGCAGTTTACAGGCCTCGGCATTCAATGAGCAGTTCTTC.

On this clone itself: Within the sample, other DNA sequences also encode this same CDR3. The chain couples TRBV19 to TRBJ2-3, with a weak D call TRBD1 (5 bases). The CDR3 runs 15 residues. Germline values: CDR1 LNHDA, CDR2 SQIVND (reference sequence). The ends were cut back, 0 bases at V and 3 bases at J, with 10 bases in the middle. CDR3 region: CASSIDREGTDTQYF. CDR3 bases: TGTGCCAGTAGTATAGACAGGGAAGGGACAGATACGCAGTATTTT.

This clone was seen only a few times. Other DNA sequences in this specimen translate into the identical CDR3. The V call is TRBV19, the J call TRBJ2-7, with a weak D call TRBD1 (5 bases). This CDR3 is 13 amino acids long. In germline, CDR1 is LNHDA, CDR2 SQIVND (reference sequence). The V gene lost 1 base and the J gene lost 2 bases, with 6 bases spanning the gap. CDR3 in amino acids: CASSIGTTYEQYF. The CDR3 DNA reads as TGTGCCAGTAGTATAGGGACAACCTACGAGCAGTACTTC.

The chain combines TRBV9 with TRBJ2-1, with 7 positions matching TRBD1. CDR1 SGDLS and CDR2 YYNGEE come from the germline V gene. This CDR3 contains 13 residues. V shed 3 bases and J 11 bases; nucleotides not matched to a gene: 8. The DNA for the CDR3 is TGTGCCAGCAGCGACCGGGACAGCCTAAAGCAGTTCTTC. Translating gives CASSDRDSLKQFF.

The chain couples TRBV4-1 to TRBJ2-7; 8 bases are a match to TRBD2. Trimming took 3 bases from V and 2 from J; bases not matched to a gene: 9. This CDR3 comprises 16 residues. Germline V lookup: CDR1 MGHRA, CDR2 YSYEKL. CDR3 sequence (DNA): TGCGCCAGCAGCCAGACCAGCGGGGGAGGGACCTACGAGCAGTACTTC. The encoded protein is CASSQTSGGGTYEQYF.